The rows below give T cell receptor beta chains drawn from one sample of a study of CD8 T cells in ankylosing spondylitis. TCRdb processed the 5' RACE reads anew with MiXCR; each CDR3 protein has one entry. Altogether about 340,000 distinct CDR3 sequences are present, under 15% being singletons, with the ten largest covering 0.95% to 1.4%. Sequencing was performed on blood, either unsorted or a sorted T cell fraction (not recorded which). The receptor set was obtained from a male donor with ankylosing spondylitis or in good health (not recorded which). Both conserved end residues are part of each CDR3. The order of the fields is V gene, CDR3 protein.

>TRBV18
CASSSSGTVDNEQFF
>TRBV20-1
CSAPDRGRTDTQYF
>TRBV12-3/TRBV12-4
CASTQRGFDSPLHF
>TRBV6-5
CASSFISDRGQETQYF
>TRBV5-1
CASSLDRSGELFF
>TRBV11-2
CASSPYSNSPLHF
>TRBV6-1
CASSANRGKEKLFF
>TRBV2
CASSPQTSLKTQYF
>TRBV27
CASSFRGGYGYTF
>TRBV10-3
CAIRAVNTEAFF
>TRBV5-1
CASSSGQGTGELFF